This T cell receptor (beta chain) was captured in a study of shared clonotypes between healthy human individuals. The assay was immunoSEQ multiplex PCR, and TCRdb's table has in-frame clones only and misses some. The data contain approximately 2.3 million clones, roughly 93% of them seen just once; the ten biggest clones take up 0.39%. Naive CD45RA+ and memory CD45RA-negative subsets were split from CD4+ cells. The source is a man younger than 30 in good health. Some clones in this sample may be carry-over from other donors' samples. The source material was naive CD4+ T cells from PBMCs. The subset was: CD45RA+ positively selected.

CDR3 sequence (DNA): TGTGCCAGCAGCGCTATAGCGGGAGGGGGAGAGACCCAGTACTTC. This translates into CASSAIAGGGETQYF. The chain has TRBV9 and TRBJ2-5, with 11 bases matching TRBD2. This CDR3 is 15 amino acids long. CDR1 is SGDLS and CDR2 is YYNGEE in the germline V gene. V shed 3 bases and J 4 bases; nucleotides not matched to a gene: 5.